The clone carrying this T cell receptor beta chain was counted only a few times. The antigen remains unidentified. The data were taken from a study of beta chain features in type 1 diabetes. CDR3 length: 16 residues. The germline CDR1 and CDR2 sequences are GTSNPN and SVGIG (reference sequence). Trimming removed 0 bases from V and 3 bases from J; junction bases left unmatched: 5. Findings of the study overall: There was a moderate but significant shortening of TCRB CDR3s in all four CD4+ subsets of Type 1 diabetes patients. In the patient group, naive, central memory and Treg TCRB repertoires seemed more alike than in the healthy donor group.

Each of the sorted populations had a purity greater than 98%. TCRB transcripts that were expressed got sequenced, as all of the isolated RNA had been reverse transcribed. Produced via immunoSEQ multiplex PCR; TCRdb's table is partial and in-frame only. The sample consists of about 260,000 clones, roughly 24% of them appearing once. Source material: naive CD4+ T cells from blood. The chain recombines TRBV30 with TRBJ2-7, with 13 positions matching TRBD2. The TCR comes from a woman in her 30s with type 1 diabetes. DNA for the CDR3: TGTGCCTGGAGTGTACGGGGACTAGCGGGAATCTACGAGCAGTACTTC. This gives the protein CAWSVRGLAGIYEQYF.